This T cell receptor beta chain appears in the sequencing data of a study of beta chain features in type 1 diabetes. General observations from the study: It was not settled here whether HLA type affects TCRB rearrangement. Naive, central memory and Treg TCRB repertoires appeared more alike in patients than in healthy donors. In every one of the four CD4+ subsets, TCRB CDR3s were moderately but significantly shorter in Type 1 diabetes patients.

A CD45RO/CCR7/CD25/CD127/CD95/CD27 panel sorted naive, central memory, regulatory and stem cell-like memory CD4+ cells. The purity of all sorted populations exceeded 95%. The sequenced template was cDNA made from the entire isolated RNA. Produced via immunoSEQ multiplex PCR; TCRdb's table is partial and in-frame only. The repertoire holds about 140,000 clones, with 10% to 15% as singletons. The CDR3 has 15 residues. The V gene end was trimmed by 3 bases and the J gene end by 2 bases; junction bases not matched to a gene: 4. To note about this clone: Its matching antigen is unknown.

The receptor was isolated from a man between 18 and 35 years old with type 1 diabetes. This chain uses TRBV23-1 with TRBJ1-3, with 7 bases matching TRBD1. TRBV23-1 is identified as an open reading frame with a role that is uncertain. The sample consisted of central memory CD4+ T cells from blood. CDR3 DNA: TGCGCCAGCAGTCATTTAGACAGGGCTGGAAACACCATATATTTT. It specifies CASSHLDRAGNTIYF.